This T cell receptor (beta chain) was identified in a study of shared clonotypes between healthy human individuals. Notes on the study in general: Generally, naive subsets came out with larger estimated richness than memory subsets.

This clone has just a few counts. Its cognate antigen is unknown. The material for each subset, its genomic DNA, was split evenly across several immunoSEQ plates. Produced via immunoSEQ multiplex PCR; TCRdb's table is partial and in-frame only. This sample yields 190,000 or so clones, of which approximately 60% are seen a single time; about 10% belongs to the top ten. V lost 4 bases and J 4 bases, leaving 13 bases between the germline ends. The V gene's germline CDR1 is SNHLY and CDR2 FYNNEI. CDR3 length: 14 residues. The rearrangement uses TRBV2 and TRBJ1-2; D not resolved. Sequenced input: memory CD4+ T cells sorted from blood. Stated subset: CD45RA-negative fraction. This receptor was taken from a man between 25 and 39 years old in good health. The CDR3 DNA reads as TGTGCCAGCAGTGGGGAAGGGTTCCCCTATGGCTACACCTTC. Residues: CASSGEGFPYGYTF.